This T cell receptor (beta chain) emerged from a study of T cells in Graves' hyperthyroidism and ophthalmopathy. TCR beta CDR3 regions were amplified from RNA transcripts. The HTBI primer set served for first-round RT-PCR of the TCR CDR3. TCRdb ran MiXCR on the multiplex PCR reads and lists one entry per CDR3 protein. The data show around 190,000 distinct CDR3 sequences, around a sixth seen once. Patients showing uncontrolled infection, other autoimmune disease, pregnancy or lactation were ineligible. For the diagnoses, clinical symptoms, serum thyroxine and TRAb, thyroid ultrasound and orbital computed tomography were used. Study findings and constraints: Within blood appeared most thyroid clonotypes that had expanded above 0.001. Progression to ophthalmopathy was predicted a median of roughly 6.6 months early.

Many counts were recorded for this clonotype. The antigen is undetermined. The CDR3 sequence is 12 residues long. CDR1 and CDR2 (germline): SNHLY, FYNNEI. V was pared by 4 bases and J by 8 bases, with 11 bases between. The sequenced sample was blood. This chain connects TRBV2 to TRBJ1-1; D remains ambiguous. This clonotype was sampled from a woman aged 45-59 years with Graves' hyperthyroidism. The CDR3 sequence: CASSGQTEEAFF. For the CDR3, the DNA is TGTGCCAGCAGTGGACAAACAGAGGAAGCTTTCTTT.